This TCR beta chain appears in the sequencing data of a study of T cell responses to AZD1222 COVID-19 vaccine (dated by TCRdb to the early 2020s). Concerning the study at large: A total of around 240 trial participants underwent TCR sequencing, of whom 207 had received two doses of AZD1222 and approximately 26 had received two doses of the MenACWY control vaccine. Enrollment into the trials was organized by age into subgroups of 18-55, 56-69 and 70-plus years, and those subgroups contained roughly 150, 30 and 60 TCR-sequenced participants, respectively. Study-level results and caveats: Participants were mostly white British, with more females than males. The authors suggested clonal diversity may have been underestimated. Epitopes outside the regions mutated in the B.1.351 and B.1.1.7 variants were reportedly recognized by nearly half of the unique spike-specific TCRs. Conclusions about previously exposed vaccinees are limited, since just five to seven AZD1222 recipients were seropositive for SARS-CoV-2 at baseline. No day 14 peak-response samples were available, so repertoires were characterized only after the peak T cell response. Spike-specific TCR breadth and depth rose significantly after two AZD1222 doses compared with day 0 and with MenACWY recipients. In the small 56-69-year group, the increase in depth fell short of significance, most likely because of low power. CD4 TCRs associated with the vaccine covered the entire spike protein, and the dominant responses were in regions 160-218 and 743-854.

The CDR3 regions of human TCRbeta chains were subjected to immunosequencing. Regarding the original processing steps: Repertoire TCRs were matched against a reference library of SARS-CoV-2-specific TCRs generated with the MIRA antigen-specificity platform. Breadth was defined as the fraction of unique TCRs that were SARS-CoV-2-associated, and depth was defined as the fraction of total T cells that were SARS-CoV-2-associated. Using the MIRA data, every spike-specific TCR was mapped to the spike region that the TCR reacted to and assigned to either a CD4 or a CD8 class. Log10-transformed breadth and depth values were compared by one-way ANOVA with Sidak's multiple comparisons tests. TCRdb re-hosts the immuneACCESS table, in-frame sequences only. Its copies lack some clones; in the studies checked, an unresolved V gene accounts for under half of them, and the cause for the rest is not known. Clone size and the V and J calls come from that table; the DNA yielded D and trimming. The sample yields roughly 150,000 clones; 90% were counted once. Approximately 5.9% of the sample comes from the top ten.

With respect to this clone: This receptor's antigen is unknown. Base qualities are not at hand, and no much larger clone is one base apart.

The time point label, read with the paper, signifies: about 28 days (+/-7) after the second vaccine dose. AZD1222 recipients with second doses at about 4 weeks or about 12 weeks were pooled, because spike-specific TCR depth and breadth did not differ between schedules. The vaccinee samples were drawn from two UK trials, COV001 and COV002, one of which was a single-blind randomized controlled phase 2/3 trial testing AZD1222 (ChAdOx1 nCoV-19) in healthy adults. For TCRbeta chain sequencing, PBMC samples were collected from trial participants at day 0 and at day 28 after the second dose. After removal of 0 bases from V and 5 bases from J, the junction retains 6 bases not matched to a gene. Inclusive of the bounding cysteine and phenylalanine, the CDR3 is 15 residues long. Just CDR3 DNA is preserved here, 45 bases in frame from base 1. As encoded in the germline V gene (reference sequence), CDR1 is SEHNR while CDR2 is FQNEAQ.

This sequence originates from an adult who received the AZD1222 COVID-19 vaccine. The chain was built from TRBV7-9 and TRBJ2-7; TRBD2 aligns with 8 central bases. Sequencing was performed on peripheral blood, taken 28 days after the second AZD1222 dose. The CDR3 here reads CASSLAYLAGDEQYF. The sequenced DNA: TGTGCCAGCAGCTTAGCGTACCTAGCGGGCGACGAGCAGTACTTC.